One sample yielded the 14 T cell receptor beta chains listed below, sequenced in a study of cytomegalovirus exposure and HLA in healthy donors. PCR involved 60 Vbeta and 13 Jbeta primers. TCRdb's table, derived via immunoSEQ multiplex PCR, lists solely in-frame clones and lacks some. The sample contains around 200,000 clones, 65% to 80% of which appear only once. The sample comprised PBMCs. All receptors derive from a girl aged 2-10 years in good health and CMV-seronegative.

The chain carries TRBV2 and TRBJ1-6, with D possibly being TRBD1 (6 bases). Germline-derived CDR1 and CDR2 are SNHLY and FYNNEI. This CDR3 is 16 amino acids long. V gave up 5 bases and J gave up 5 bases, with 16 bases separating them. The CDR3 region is CASSLQGASNNSPLHF. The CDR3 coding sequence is TGTGCCAGCAGTTTACAGGGCGCTTCGAATAATTCACCCCTCCACTTT. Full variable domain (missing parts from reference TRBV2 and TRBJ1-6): EPEVTQTPSHQVTQMGQEVILRCVPISNHLYFYWYRQILGQKVEFLVSFYNNEISEKSEIFDDQFSVERPDGSNFTLKIRSTKLEDSAMYFCASSLQGASNNSPLHFGNGTRLTVT.

The chain's CDR3 is CASSATAIQETQYF. CDR3 coding DNA: TGTGCCAGCAGTGCGACAGCTATCCAAGAGACCCAGTACTTC. The V and J genes are TRBV27 and TRBJ2-5, with D perhaps matching TRBD1 (5 bases). Germline values: CDR1 MNHEY, CDR2 SMNVEV (reference sequence). Between the trimmed V and J ends, which lost 5 bases and 1 base, there was a span of 11 bases. This CDR3 has 14 residues.

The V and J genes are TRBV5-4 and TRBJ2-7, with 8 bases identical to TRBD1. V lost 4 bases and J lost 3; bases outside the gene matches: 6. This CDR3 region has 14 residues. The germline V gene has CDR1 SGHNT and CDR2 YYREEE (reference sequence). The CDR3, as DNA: TGTGCCAGCAGCCCGGGACAGGAGTTCTACGAGCAGTACTTC. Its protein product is CASSPGQEFYEQYF.

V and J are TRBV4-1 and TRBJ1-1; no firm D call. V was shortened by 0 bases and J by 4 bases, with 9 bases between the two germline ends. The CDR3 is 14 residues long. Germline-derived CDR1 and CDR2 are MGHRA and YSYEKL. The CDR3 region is CASSQDERGTEAFF. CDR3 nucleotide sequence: TGCGCCAGCAGCCAAGATGAACGGGGCACTGAAGCTTTCTTT.

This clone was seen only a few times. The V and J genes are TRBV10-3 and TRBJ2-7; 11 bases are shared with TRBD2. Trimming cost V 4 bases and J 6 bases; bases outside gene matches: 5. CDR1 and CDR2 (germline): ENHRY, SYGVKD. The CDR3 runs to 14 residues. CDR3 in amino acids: CAISGLTSGSEQYF. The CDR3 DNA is TGTGCCATCAGTGGTTTAACTAGCGGGAGCGAGCAGTACTTC.

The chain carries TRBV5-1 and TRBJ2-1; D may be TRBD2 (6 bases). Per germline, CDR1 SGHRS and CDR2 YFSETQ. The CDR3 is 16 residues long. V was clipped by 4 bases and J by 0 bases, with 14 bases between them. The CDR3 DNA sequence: TGCGCCAGCAGCCCGGAGGGTGATCCCTCCTACAATGAGCAGTTCTTC. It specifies CASSPEGDPSYNEQFF.

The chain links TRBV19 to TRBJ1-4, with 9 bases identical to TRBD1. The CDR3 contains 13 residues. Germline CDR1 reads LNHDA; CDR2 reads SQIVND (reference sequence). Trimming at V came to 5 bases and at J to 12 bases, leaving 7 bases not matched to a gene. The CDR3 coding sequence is TGTGCCAGTAGTGTCACAGGGGGCGGAGAACTGTTTTTT. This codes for CASSVTGGGELFF.

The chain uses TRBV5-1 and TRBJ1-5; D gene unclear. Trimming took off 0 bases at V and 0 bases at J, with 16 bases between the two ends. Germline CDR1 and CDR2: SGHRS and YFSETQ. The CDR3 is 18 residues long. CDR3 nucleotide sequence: TGCGCCAGCAGCTTGGAAGGCTGGAGCTTCTATAGCAATCAGCCCCAGCATTTT. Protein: CASSLEGWSFYSNQPQHF.

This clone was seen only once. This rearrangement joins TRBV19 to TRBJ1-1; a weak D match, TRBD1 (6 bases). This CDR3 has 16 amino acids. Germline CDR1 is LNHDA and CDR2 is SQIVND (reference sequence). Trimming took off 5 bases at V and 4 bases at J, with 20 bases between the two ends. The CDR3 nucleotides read TGTGCCAGTAGTTGGTCTGGGGGCGCGGGAGCCACTGAAGCTTTCTTT. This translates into CASSWSGGAGATEAFF. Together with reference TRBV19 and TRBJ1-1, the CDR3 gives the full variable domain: DGGITQSPKYLFRKEGQNVTLSCEQNLNHDAMYWYRQDPGQGLRLIYYSQIVNDFQKGDIAEGYSVSREKKESFPLTVTSAQKNPTAFYLCASSWSGGAGATEAFFGQGTRLTVV.

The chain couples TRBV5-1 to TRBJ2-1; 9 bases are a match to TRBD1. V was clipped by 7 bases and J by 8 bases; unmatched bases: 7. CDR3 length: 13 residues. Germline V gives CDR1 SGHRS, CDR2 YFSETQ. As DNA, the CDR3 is TGCGCCAGCGGCGACAGGGGGTTCGATGAGCAGTTCTTC. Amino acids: CASGDRGFDEQFF.

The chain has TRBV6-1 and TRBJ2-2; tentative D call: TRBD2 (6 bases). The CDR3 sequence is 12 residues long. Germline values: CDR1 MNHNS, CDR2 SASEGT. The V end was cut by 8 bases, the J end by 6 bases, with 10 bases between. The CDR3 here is CASRRAAGELFF. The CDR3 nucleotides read TGTGCCAGCCGGAGGGCGGCCGGGGAGCTGTTTTTT.

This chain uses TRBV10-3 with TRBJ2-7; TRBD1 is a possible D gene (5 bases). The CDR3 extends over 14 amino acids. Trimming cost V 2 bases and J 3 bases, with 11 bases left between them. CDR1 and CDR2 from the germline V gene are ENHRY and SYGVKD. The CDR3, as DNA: TGTGCCATCAGTGAGGCAGGGAAAGACTACGAGCAGTACTTC. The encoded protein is CAISEAGKDYEQYF.

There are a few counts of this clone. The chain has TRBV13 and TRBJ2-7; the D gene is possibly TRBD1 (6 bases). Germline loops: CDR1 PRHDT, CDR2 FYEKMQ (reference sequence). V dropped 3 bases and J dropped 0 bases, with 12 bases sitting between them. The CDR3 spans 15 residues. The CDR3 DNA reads TGTGCCAGCAGCTTCGGGCAGGGGCCCTCCTACGAGCAGTACTTC. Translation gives CASSFGQGPSYEQYF. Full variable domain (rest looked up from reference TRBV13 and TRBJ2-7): AAGVIQSPRHLIKEKRETATLKCYPIPRHDTVYWYQQGPGQDPQFLISFYEKMQSDKGSIPDRFSAQQFSDYHSELNMSSLELGDSALYFCASSFGQGPSYEQYFGPGTRLTVT.

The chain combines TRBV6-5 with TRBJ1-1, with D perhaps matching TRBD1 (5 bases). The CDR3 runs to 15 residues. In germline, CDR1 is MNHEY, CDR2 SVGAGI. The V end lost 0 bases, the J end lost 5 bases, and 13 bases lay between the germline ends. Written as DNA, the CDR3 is TGTGCCAGCAGTTACTCTGTGACAGTGGGGACTGAAGCTTTCTTT. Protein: CASSYSVTVGTEAFF.